This T cell receptor (beta chain) was captured in a study of long-term antiretroviral therapy in people with HIV. The libraries were made with immunoSEQ v3.0 at survey level. In sequencing, about 35,000-50,000 T-cell genomes per sample were targeted. This table comes from immunoSEQ multiplex PCR, and its TCRdb copy is limited to in-frame clones, with some not included. The sample consists of some 30,000 clones, roughly nine tenths of them appearing once. With 6 bases clipped from V and 9 bases from J, the junction kept 3 bases outside the gene matches. Germline V gene sequence: CDR1 MNHNS, CDR2 SASEGT. This CDR3 is 13 amino acids long. There were no participants with HIV treated outside the United States.

This specimen was unsorted PBMCs, taken 1.1 years after starting antiretroviral therapy. The receptor was isolated from a man between 18 and 29 years old with HIV. The chain is built from TRBV6-1 and TRBJ1-3, with 12 bases lining up with TRBD1. The CDR3 nucleotides read TGTGCCAGCAGATTGGGACAGGGGGCCACCATATATTTT. It encodes CASRLGQGATIYF.